These 27 T cell receptor beta chains were sequenced from one sample in a study of cytomegalovirus exposure and HLA in healthy donors. The PCR ran on 60 Vbeta and 13 Jbeta primers. The protocol was immunoSEQ multiplex PCR, while the TCRdb copy is restricted to in-frame clones and leaves out a portion. Found here are roughly 120,000 clones, 65% to 85% of them singletons; the top ten hold less than 0.25%. Sequencing was carried out using PBMCs. The receptors here all came from a man aged 45-65 years in good health and CMV-seronegative.

The chain combines TRBV25-1 with TRBJ2-4; no clear D gene. The CDR3 is made up of 15 amino acids. Germline values: CDR1 MGHDK, CDR2 SYGVNS. The V end was cut by 2 bases, the J end by 2 bases, with 10 bases between. CDR3 DNA: TGTGCCAGCAGTGAAATGGGCCCGACCAAAAACATTCAGTACTTC. It is translated as CASSEMGPTKNIQYF.

The V call is TRBV7-9, the J call TRBJ1-1; 7 bases fit TRBD1. The CDR3 totals 13 residues. CDR1 is SEHNR and CDR2 is FQNEAQ in the germline V gene (reference sequence). With V trimmed by 2 bases and J by 3 bases, 0 bases remained unmatched. The CDR3 sequence: CASSLTGDTEAFF. The CDR3 region has the DNA TGTGCCAGCAGCTTAACAGGGGACACTGAAGCTTTCTTT.

This CDR3 reads CASSSSATSGSLRPDTQYF. The CDR3 DNA sequence: TGTGCCAGCAGCTCCTCCGCGACTAGCGGGAGCCTAAGGCCAGATACGCAGTATTTT. J is TRBJ2-3 and V is TRBV7-3; 12 bases line up with TRBD2. Germline CDR1 SGHTA, CDR2 FQGTGA. The CDR3 runs 19 residues. The V and J ends lost 4 bases and 4 bases, in that order; junction bases with no gene match: 15.

This chain joins TRBV13 and TRBJ1-2, with 9 positions matching TRBD1. After removal of 3 bases from V and 2 bases from J, the junction contained 4 bases not matched to a gene. The CDR3 sequence is 15 residues long. The V gene's germline CDR1 is PRHDT and CDR2 FYEKMQ (reference sequence). CDR3 amino acids: CASSFGQGKNYGYTF. CDR3 DNA: TGTGCCAGCAGCTTCGGACAGGGGAAAAACTATGGCTACACCTTC. The variable domain in full, with the rest retrieved from reference TRBV13 and TRBJ1-2, is AAGVIQSPRHLIKEKRETATLKCYPIPRHDTVYWYQQGPGQDPQFLISFYEKMQSDKGSIPDRFSAQQFSDYHSELNMSSLELGDSALYFCASSFGQGKNYGYTFGSGTRLTVV.

This rearrangement joins TRBV30 to TRBJ1-5, with D maybe TRBD1 (5 bases). There are 20 residues in the CDR3. Looked up from germline, CDR1 is GTSNPN and CDR2 is SVGIG (reference sequence). In DNA form, the CDR3 reads TGTGGCCCCCTCTGTTCCGGGCAACAGGAGCGAGGTGGTAGCAATCAGCCCCAGCATTTT. It encodes CGPLCSGQQERGGSNQPQHF.

The chain has TRBV14 and TRBJ2-2; 7 bases are a match to TRBD2. Per germline, CDR1 SGHDN and CDR2 FVKESK. The CDR3 consists of 14 residues. V lost 2 bases and J lost 6; bases outside the gene matches: 3. The CDR3 DNA reads as TGTGCCAGCAGCCAAACTCGGGGGGCCGGGGAGCTGTTTTTT. Translating it yields CASSQTRGAGELFF.

This clone appeared a single time. The rearrangement joins TRBV5-1 to TRBJ2-5, with 16 bases that match TRBD2. V was clipped by 0 bases and J by 5 bases; unmatched bases: 4. The germline CDR1 and CDR2 sequences are SGHRS and YFSETQ. The CDR3 has 17 amino acids. The CDR3 DNA follows: TGCGCCAGCAGCTTGGGAGGGACTAGCGGGAGGGCGGAGACCCAGTACTTC. Encoded protein: CASSLGGTSGRAETQYF.

The chain combines TRBV19 with TRBJ1-4; D possibly corresponds to TRBD1 (5 bases). The germline V gene encodes CDR1 LNHDA and CDR2 SQIVND (reference sequence). The CDR3 has 16 amino acids. Trimming cost V 0 bases and J 6 bases, with 14 bases left between them. The CDR3 region is CASSIDTGGGYEKLFF. The CDR3 coding sequence is TGTGCCAGTAGTATAGATACCGGGGGAGGGTATGAAAAACTGTTTTTT.

The CDR3 reads CASSLLWETEAFF. In DNA, the CDR3 is TGTGCCAGCAGTTTACTATGGGAGACTGAAGCTTTCTTT. The chain uses TRBV27 and TRBJ1-1; D gene ambiguous. V lost 2 bases to trimming and J lost 5 bases, with 9 bases between them. Germline CDR1 and CDR2: MNHEY and SMNVEV (reference sequence). The length of the CDR3 is 13 residues.

V usage is TRBV2 and J usage is TRBJ1-4; 7 bases agree with TRBD1. After removal of 7 bases from V and 2 bases from J, the junction contained 7 bases not matched to a gene. Germline V gives CDR1 SNHLY, CDR2 FYNNEI. The CDR3 totals 15 residues. CDR3 region: CASKRTGGTNEKLFF. Here the CDR3 DNA reads TGTGCCAGCAAAAGGACAGGAGGCACTAATGAAAAACTGTTTTTT.

This clone was seen a few times. The CDR3 loop is CASSATGNYGKLFF. CDR3 DNA: TGTGCCAGCAGTGCTACAGGGAACTATGGAAAACTGTTTTTT. V usage is TRBV6-5 and J usage is TRBJ1-4, with D tentatively TRBD1 (6 bases). This CDR3 spans 14 amino acids. Per the germline V gene, CDR1 is MNHEY and CDR2 is SVGAGI. Trimming took off 5 bases at V and 10 bases at J, with 17 bases between the two ends.

This clone was counted a single time. The genes are TRBV7-9 and TRBJ2-7, with 13 bases aligning to TRBD2. CDR3 length: 17 residues. CDR1 is SEHNR, CDR2 FQNEAQ, per germline (reference sequence). V lost 5 bases and J lost 5; bases outside the gene matches: 12. The CDR3 DNA sequence: TGTGCCAGCAGCCAGGGACTAGCGGGGTATATCCTCGACGAGCAGTACTTC. Its translation: CASSQGLAGYILDEQYF.

CDR3 sequence (DNA): TGCGCCAGCAGCCAGATACTCACGAACACTGAAGCTTTCTTT. Its protein product is CASSQILTNTEAFF. The chain joins TRBV4-1 to TRBJ1-1; D uncertain. CDR3 length equals 14 residues. V was shortened by 3 bases and J by 1 base, with 9 bases between the two germline ends. In germline, CDR1 is MGHRA, CDR2 YSYEKL.

This clone was observed a handful of times. The rearrangement uses TRBV28 and TRBJ2-7, with 10 bases that match TRBD2. CDR1 is MDHEN and CDR2 is SYDVKM in the germline V gene. The length of the CDR3 is 16 residues. Trimming removed 3 bases from V and 4 bases from J; junction bases left unmatched: 9. The CDR3 reads CASSFLIGAGGYEQYF. The CDR3 DNA reads as TGTGCCAGCAGTTTTCTCATTGGAGCGGGAGGGTACGAGCAGTACTTC.

This chain connects TRBV2 to TRBJ2-7; D is unclear. The CDR3 has 11 residues. Per the germline V gene, CDR1 is SNHLY and CDR2 is FYNNEI. Trimming left V 5 bases short and J 0 bases short, with 2 bases between. In DNA, the CDR3 is TGTGCCAGCAGTCGCTCCTACGAGCAGTACTTC. Its protein is CASSRSYEQYF.

V is TRBV6-4 and J is TRBJ2-3, with D perhaps TRBD2 (6 bases). Trimming cost V 5 bases and J 2 bases, with 14 bases left between them. The CDR3 is made up of 15 amino acids. CDR1 and CDR2 from the germline V gene are MRHNA and SNTAGT. The CDR3 DNA follows: TGTGCCAGCAGTCTGCGGGACTCCACCACAGATACGCAGTATTTT. Translation: CASSLRDSTTDTQYF.

The chain couples TRBV7-2 to TRBJ2-7; D remains unclear. Germline values: CDR1 SGHTA, CDR2 FQGNSA. The germline V and J ends were trimmed by 3 bases and 2 bases, with 8 bases remaining between them. The length of the CDR3 is 13 residues. The CDR3 spells CASSFGETYEQYF. The CDR3, as DNA: TGTGCCAGCAGCTTCGGAGAAACCTACGAGCAGTACTTC.

The chain is built from TRBV5-6 and TRBJ2-7; 7 bases match TRBD2. The CDR3 sequence is 13 residues long. Germline lookup yields CDR1 SGHDT and CDR2 YYEEEE. The junction had 6 bases not matched to a gene; V was cut back by 4 bases and J by 5 bases. Here the CDR3 DNA reads TGTGCCAGCAGCCCCGGGGGGTTCAACGAGCAGTACTTC. Protein sequence: CASSPGGFNEQYF.

The CDR3 protein is CAISESMRGNTEAFF. The CDR3 bases are TGTGCCATCAGTGAGTCGATGCGGGGAAACACTGAAGCTTTCTTT. The chain is built from TRBV10-3 and TRBJ1-1; no clear D gene. The V end lost 0 bases, the J end lost 2 bases, and 10 bases lay between the germline ends. The CDR3 covers 15 residues. From germline, CDR1 is ENHRY and CDR2 SYGVKD.

The rearrangement links TRBV28 to TRBJ2-7; 13 nucleotides line up with TRBD2. The ends lost 4 bases at V and 5 bases at J; junction bases unmatched: 5. Germline CDR1 and CDR2: MDHEN and SYDVKM. The CDR3 is made up of 15 amino acids. For the CDR3, the DNA is TGTGCCAGCAGTTCCTGGACTAGCGGGAGCCACGAGCAGTACTTC. This codes for CASSSWTSGSHEQYF. Using reference TRBV28 and TRBJ2-7 for the parts outside the CDR3, the full variable domain is DVKVTQSSRYLVKRTGEKVFLECVQDMDHENMFWYRQDPGLGLRLIYFSYDVKMKEKGDIPEGYSVSREKKERFSLILESASTNQTSMYLCASSSWTSGSHEQYFGPGTRLTVT.

The CDR3 loop is CASSSIGANEQYF. The DNA for the CDR3 is TGTGCCAGCAGTTCTATTGGAGCGAACGAGCAGTACTTC. The genes are TRBV27 and TRBJ2-7; D is uncertain. V lost 4 bases to trimming and J lost 5 bases, with 12 bases between them. This CDR3 has 13 amino acids. Germline V gives CDR1 MNHEY, CDR2 SMNVEV (reference sequence).

This clone was seen just once. V is TRBV15 and J is TRBJ1-5; D is uncertain. This CDR3 contains 13 residues. V lost 8 bases and J 6 bases, leaving 14 bases between the germline ends. Germline V gene data show CDR1 as LNHNV and CDR2 as YYDKDF (reference sequence). Here the CDR3 DNA reads TGTGCCACCCAAACGACTTTGGGTCAGCCCCAGCATTTT. Translation: CATQTTLGQPQHF.

This clone was recorded a few times. CDR3 sequence (DNA): TGTGCCACCACCCTACTAGCAACAGATACGCAGTATTTT. Translated, it gives CATTLLATDTQYF. V is TRBV5-4 and J is TRBJ2-3; D perhaps matches TRBD2 (6 bases). Trimming pared 9 bases from V and 3 bases from J, leaving 14 bases between. The CDR3 contains 13 residues. Germline V gene sequence: CDR1 SGHNT, CDR2 YYREEE (reference sequence).

The chain joins TRBV5-1 to TRBJ2-1; 8 positions agree with TRBD2. With V trimmed by 0 bases and J by 4 bases, 3 bases remained unmatched. Germline loops: CDR1 SGHRS, CDR2 YFSETQ. This CDR3 spans 15 amino acids. CDR3 coding DNA: TGCGCCAGCAGCTTGGTAACGGGAGGGTACAATGAGCAGTTCTTC. Its protein is CASSLVTGGYNEQFF.

The V and J genes are TRBV11-2 and TRBJ1-2, with TRBD1 as a possible D gene (6 bases). The V end was cut by 5 bases, the J end by 8 bases, with 18 bases between. This CDR3 comprises 14 residues. Looked up from germline, CDR1 is SGHAT and CDR2 is FQNNGV. CDR3 in DNA: TGTGCCAGCAGCCGAGGGGGGGTGGCAGGCGGCTACACCTTC. Its translation is CASSRGGVAGGYTF.

This clone was observed a handful of times. The chain couples TRBV7-9 to TRBJ2-7, with D perhaps TRBD2 (5 bases). The V end was cut by 3 bases, the J end by 2 bases, with 17 bases between. The CDR3 is 16 amino acids. Germline loops: CDR1 SEHNR, CDR2 FQNEAQ (reference sequence). DNA of the CDR3: TGTGCCAGCAGCTTTGGTGTTGGACTCAGCGCCTACGAGCAGTACTTC. This encodes CASSFGVGLSAYEQYF.

This clone was recorded many times. The CDR3 DNA follows: TGTGCCAGCAGCCTTCCTGCCGGGGAGCTGTTTTTT. Its translation is CASSLPAGELFF. This chain joins TRBV27 and TRBJ2-2; no definite D call. CDR3 size: 12 residues. V was cut by 6 bases and J by 6 bases, with 8 bases left in between. The germline CDR1 and CDR2 sequences are MNHEY and SMNVEV (reference sequence).